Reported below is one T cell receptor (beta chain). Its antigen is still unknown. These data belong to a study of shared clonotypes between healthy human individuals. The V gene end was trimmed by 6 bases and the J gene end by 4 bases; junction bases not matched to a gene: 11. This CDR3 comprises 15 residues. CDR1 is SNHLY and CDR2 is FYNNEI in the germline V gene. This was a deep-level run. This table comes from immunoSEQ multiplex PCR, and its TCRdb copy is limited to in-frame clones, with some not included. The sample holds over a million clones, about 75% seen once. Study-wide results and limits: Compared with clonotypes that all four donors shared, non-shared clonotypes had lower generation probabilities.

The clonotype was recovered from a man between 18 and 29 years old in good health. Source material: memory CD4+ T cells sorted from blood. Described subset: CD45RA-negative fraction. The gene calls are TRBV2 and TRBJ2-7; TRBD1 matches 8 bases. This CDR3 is CASRMTGTGIYEQYF. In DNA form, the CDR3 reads TGTGCCAGCAGGATGACCGGGACAGGTATATACGAGCAGTACTTC.